What follows are 12 T cell receptor beta chains derived from one specimen sequenced in a study of radiotherapy plus CTLA-4 blockade in lung cancer (dated by TCRdb to the late 2010s). The library relied on the immunoSEQ multiplex PCR assay. Sourced from immuneACCESS, this table was stored by TCRdb with only in-frame sequences that have V and J called. A share of the clones is absent; for the studies checked, an unresolved V gene accounts for under half, and the remainder has no known explanation. This sample comprises about 120,000 clones, approximately 90% of them detected only once. Over 6% of the sample belongs to the ten largest clones. The sequencing used peripheral blood, collected from a patient treated with radiotherapy plus ipilimumab. These receptors all stem from a human donor with non-small cell lung cancer that progressed on radiotherapy plus ipilimumab.

This clone was observed once. V usage is TRBV2 and J usage is TRBJ1-1, with 7 bases identical to TRBD1. Germline CDR1 and CDR2: SNHLY and FYNNEI. The CDR3 runs 14 residues. The trim removed 6 bases at V and 5 bases at J, leaving 9 bases unmatched. The CDR3 nucleotides read TGTGCCAGCAGCAGGGGGAGCGGAATAACTGAAGCTTTCTTT. It encodes CASSRGSGITEAFF.

This clone has more than one count but fewer than ten. The chain has TRBV10-1 and TRBJ2-2, with 10 nucleotides matching TRBD1. From germline, CDR1 is WNHNN and CDR2 SYGVQD (reference sequence). CDR3 size: 16 residues. The ends lost 5 bases at V and 3 bases at J; junction bases unmatched: 6. The CDR3 DNA sequence: TGCGCCAGCAGTTTCCGGGACAGGGGATACACCGGGGAGCTGTTTTTT. It encodes CASSFRDRGYTGELFF.

The V call is TRBV5-1, the J call TRBJ2-5; maybe TRBD1 (6 bases). The assigned J gene may be wrong: the sequence end matches TRBJ2-7 better. From germline, CDR1 is SGHRS and CDR2 YFSETQ. The CDR3 spans 14 residues. The CDR3 region is CASSLLGQNYEQYF. CDR3 sequence (DNA): TGCGCCAGCAGCTTGTTAGGACAGAACTACGAGCAGTACTTC.

This chain connects TRBV6-5 to TRBJ1-4, with 7 nucleotides matching TRBD1. The CDR3 consists of 13 residues. With V trimmed by 10 bases and J by 4 bases, 6 bases remained unmatched. Germline-derived CDR1 and CDR2 are MNHEY and SVGAGI. CDR3 protein: CATSTGINEKLFF. The CDR3 DNA reads TGTGCCACCTCGACAGGGATTAATGAAAAACTGTTTTTT.

The rearrangement joins TRBV7-6 to TRBJ2-2; no clear D. Germline V gene sequence: CDR1 SGHVS, CDR2 FNYEAQ. The CDR3 is 13 residues long. V lost 1 base and J lost 5, with 5 bases in between. CDR3 sequence (DNA): TGTGCCAGCAGCTTAGATCTAACCGGGGAGCTGTTTTTT. It specifies CASSLDLTGELFF.

This rearrangement joins TRBV2 to TRBJ1-1, with 7 bases identical to TRBD1. The ends lost 5 bases at V and 10 bases at J; junction bases unmatched: 4. In germline, CDR1 is SNHLY, CDR2 FYNNEI. The CDR3 totals 11 residues. CDR3 residues: CASSSTGLAFF. The DNA for the CDR3 is TGTGCCAGCAGTTCGACAGGGTTAGCTTTCTTT.

This chain links TRBV5-1 with TRBJ2-1; maybe TRBD1 (6 bases). CDR1 and CDR2 from the germline V gene are SGHRS and YFSETQ. This CDR3 has 14 residues. The V end was cut by 2 bases, the J end by 5 bases, with 11 bases between. The CDR3 here is CASSFGTQNNEQFF. DNA for the CDR3: TGCGCCAGCAGCTTCGGGACACAAAACAATGAGCAGTTCTTC.

The gene calls are TRBV7-8 and TRBJ2-1; the D gene is possibly TRBD1 (6 bases). The V end lost 4 bases, the J end lost 3 bases, and 16 bases lay between the germline ends. Germline V gene data show CDR1 as SGHVS and CDR2 as FQNEAQ. The CDR3 has 16 amino acids. The DNA for the CDR3 is TGTGCCAGCAGCTCAAGGGCAGGGGCCAACTACAATGAGCAGTTCTTC. Translating gives CASSSRAGANYNEQFF.

This clone has a handful of counts. The genes are TRBV19 and TRBJ2-1; TRBD2 is a possible D gene (5 bases). CDR3 size: 17 residues. V lost 4 bases, J lost 0 bases, and 16 bases lay in between. CDR1 and CDR2 (germline): LNHDA, SQIVND (reference sequence). The CDR3 spells CASSSAVAGRSYNEQFF. The DNA of the CDR3 is TGTGCCAGTAGTAGTGCAGTGGCGGGCCGCTCCTACAATGAGCAGTTCTTC. Complete variable domain (other parts from reference TRBV19 and TRBJ2-1): DGGITQSPKYLFRKEGQNVTLSCEQNLNHDAMYWYRQDPGQGLRLIYYSQIVNDFQKGDIAEGYSVSREKKESFPLTVTSAQKNPTAFYLCASSSAVAGRSYNEQFFGPGTRLTVL.

The chain uses TRBV5-1 and TRBJ1-4; D unresolved. Per germline, CDR1 SGHRS and CDR2 YFSETQ. The V and J ends lost 7 bases and 2 bases respectively, with 21 bases between them. The CDR3 consists of 17 residues. Written as DNA, the CDR3 is TGCGCCAGCCTTGAGAGGCTCCGAAGGTCGACTAATGAAAAACTGTTTTTT. As protein: CASLERLRRSTNEKLFF. The full variable domain, its missing parts supplied by reference TRBV5-1 and TRBJ1-4, is KAGVTQTPRYLIKTRGQQVTLSCSPISGHRSVSWYQQTPGQGLQFLFEYFSETQRNKGNFPGRFSGRQFSNSRSEMNVSTLELGDSALYLCASLERLRRSTNEKLFFGSGTQLSVL.

CDR3 bases: TGTGCCAGTAGCGGGACAGCCCAAGAGACCCAGTACTTC. Its translation is CASSGTAQETQYF. The V gene is TRBV19, the J gene TRBJ2-5, with 7 bases matching TRBD1. Losses at the gene ends were 6 bases for V and 1 base for J; bases not matched to a gene: 2. Germline CDR1 is LNHDA and CDR2 is SQIVND (reference sequence). The length of the CDR3 is 13 residues.

V gene TRBV29-1 combines with J gene TRBJ1-5; the D gene is possibly TRBD1 (5 bases). Germline CDR1 SQVTM, CDR2 ANQGSEA. The CDR3 extends over 13 amino acids. Trimming shortened V by 6 bases and J by 1 base, and 10 bases separated the two germline ends. CDR3 protein: CSVGGASNQPQHF. DNA for the CDR3: TGCAGCGTCGGGGGTGCGAGCAATCAGCCCCAGCATTTT.